The T cell receptor (beta chain) under discussion was sequenced for a study of blood T cells in healthy people across ages. Broader study findings: A roughly linear fall in TCR beta diversity per million T cells was seen with increasing age.

This clonotype was counted a few times. Its specificity is not known. A second PCR of about 6 to 12 cycles used a sample-barcoded 5' primer and a J-beta primer mix. Each cDNA molecule carried a tag from a template-switch adaptor that contained 12 random nucleotides. TCRdb reprocessed the 5' RACE reads with MiXCR, giving one entry per CDR3 protein. The repertoire holds under 1,000,000 distinct CDR3 sequences, with around 50% as singletons. The CDR3 totals 14 residues. The germline gives CDR1 GTSNPN, CDR2 SVGIG (reference sequence). The V gene lost 2 bases and the J gene lost 0 bases, with 11 bases spanning the gap.

The specimen sequenced was blood. The V gene is TRBV30, the J gene TRBJ2-7, with a tentative D call TRBD2 (6 bases). This clonotype originated in a man older than 75 in good health. CDR3 nucleotides: TGTGCCTGGAGTTCCCGGAGGGACTCCTACGAGCAGTACTTC. Amino acids: CAWSSRRDSYEQYF.